Below, 9 T cell receptor beta chains from the same sample are listed, as sequenced in a study of blood T cell repertoires in COVID-19. The method was immunoSEQ multiplex PCR; TCRdb's version includes in-frame clones alone and lacks a portion of them. The data hold more than 200,000 clones, with under 85% observed a single time. The sequencing input was PBMCs or T cells enriched from blood (not recorded which). These receptors came from a man aged 55-75 years who had recovered from COVID-19.

V is TRBV3-1 (or the pseudogene TRBV3-2) and J is TRBJ1-1; D is uncertain. The CDR3 runs 12 residues. Germline values: CDR1 LGHDT, CDR2 YNNKEL (reference sequence). V lost 6 bases and J lost 6, with 11 bases in between. This chain's CDR3 is CASRRGSSEAFF. The DNA of the CDR3 is TGTGCCAGCAGACGAGGCAGTTCTGAAGCTTTCTTT.

The chain recombines TRBV7-2 with TRBJ2-7; D gene uncertain. V was clipped by 0 bases and J by 3 bases, with 12 bases between them. The CDR3 sequence is 15 residues long. Germline assignment: CDR1 SGHTA and CDR2 FQGNSA. CDR3: CASSLAAGISYEQYF. In DNA form, the CDR3 reads TGTGCCAGCAGCTTAGCGGCAGGAATAAGCTACGAGCAGTACTTC. Based on the CDR3 plus reference TRBV7-2 and TRBJ2-7, the full variable domain is GAGVSQSPSNKVTEKGKDVELRCDPISGHTALYWYRQSLGQGLEFLIYFQGNSAPDKSGLPSDRFSAERTGGSVSTLTIQRTQQEDSAVYLCASSLAAGISYEQYFGPGTRLTVT.

The rearrangement joins TRBV29-1 to TRBJ1-1; D remains ambiguous. Germline assignment: CDR1 SQVTM and CDR2 ANQGSEA. This CDR3 has 13 residues. V was pared by 2 bases and J by 1 base, with 8 bases between. The CDR3: CSVEMPGNTEAFF. The CDR3 bases are TGCAGCGTTGAAATGCCAGGGAACACTGAAGCTTTCTTT.

The V and J genes are TRBV7-8 and TRBJ2-7, with D perhaps matching TRBD2 (6 bases). V lost 5 bases to trimming and J lost 0 bases, with 14 bases between them. This CDR3 has 15 amino acids. Germline V CDR1 and CDR2: SGHVS, FQNEAQ. The CDR3 loop reads CASSLLAQSSYEQYF. The CDR3 DNA reads as TGTGCCAGCAGCCTACTAGCCCAGAGCTCCTACGAGCAGTACTTC.

The chain couples TRBV18 to TRBJ2-3, with 10 bases fitting TRBD2. V gave up 4 bases and J gave up 6 bases; unmatched junction bases: 10. The CDR3 contains 16 residues. Germline CDR1 reads KGHSH; CDR2 reads LQKENI. The CDR3 protein is CASSLISGGARDTQYF. The CDR3 DNA reads as TGTGCCAGCTCACTCATCAGCGGGGGGGCCAGGGATACGCAGTATTTT.

This chain links TRBV7-8 with TRBJ1-6; D call uncertain. Germline lookup yields CDR1 SGHVS and CDR2 FQNEAQ. The V end lost 3 bases, the J end lost 7 bases, and 10 bases lay between the germline ends. There are 14 residues in the CDR3. Written as DNA, the CDR3 is TGTGCCAGCAGCTTCGCAGGCAAGAATTCACCCCTCCACTTT. Its protein product is CASSFAGKNSPLHF.

The rearrangement links TRBV24-1 to TRBJ1-2; no clear D. CDR1 is KGHDR and CDR2 is SFDVKD in the germline V gene. Between the trimmed V and J ends, which lost 3 bases and 12 bases, there was a span of 16 bases. The CDR3 extends over 13 amino acids. The CDR3 sequence is CATSDPGRSVHTF. Written as DNA, the CDR3 is TGTGCCACCAGTGATCCCGGTCGTTCCGTTCACACCTTC.

The V call is TRBV4-1, the J call TRBJ2-1; TRBD1 agrees at 7 bases. Germline lookup yields CDR1 MGHRA and CDR2 YSYEKL. CDR3 size: 17 residues. With V trimmed by 3 bases and J by 0 bases, 8 bases remained unmatched. Here the CDR3 reads CASSQEQGIVSYNEQFF. CDR3 nucleotide sequence: TGCGCCAGCAGCCAGGAACAGGGGATAGTCTCCTACAATGAGCAGTTCTTC.

This chain links TRBV10-2 with TRBJ2-7; no clear D. Germline CDR1 WSHSY, CDR2 SAAADI. V was trimmed by 7 bases and J by 2 bases, leaving 12 bases between them. The CDR3 is made up of 13 amino acids. Here the CDR3 DNA reads TGCGCCAGCAACCACCAGGTTACCTACGAGCAGTACTTC. Its translation: CASNHQVTYEQYF.